These T cell receptor beta chains were read from a single sample in a study of T cells in Graves' hyperthyroidism and ophthalmopathy. TCRdb processed the multiplex PCR reads anew with MiXCR; each CDR3 protein has one entry. The data hold about 420,000 distinct CDR3 sequences, with approximately 15% observed a single time. Sequencing was done on a sample of blood. These TCRs come from a woman between 18 and 30 years old with Graves' hyperthyroidism. The CDR3 runs from the conserved cysteine through the conserved F or W. A D gene is named only where the DNA matches it firmly. Size is stated for part of the rows, as once, few or many counts, or as a class when the clone is expanded.

d_gene | len | abundance | j_gene | v_gene | CDR3nt | CDR3aa
TRBD2 | 17 | many | TRBJ2-1 | TRBV12-3/TRBV12-4 | TGTGCCAGCAGTCCCTTTGGGAGCGGGGCCTCCTACAATGAGCAGTTCTTC | CASSPFGSGASYNEQFF
TRBD1 | 14 | once | TRBJ2-1 | TRBV7-2 | TGTGCCAGCAGCTTAGGGACAGGGTTGGATGAGCAGTTCTTC | CASSLGTGLDEQFF
. | 11 | few | TRBJ2-7 | TRBV2 | TGTGCCAGCAAGGACGGGAACGAGCAGTACTTC | CASKDGNEQYF
TRBD2 | 16 | few | TRBJ2-7 | TRBV29-1 | TGCAGCGTTGTACTAGCGGGAGGGCCGTATGGGTACGAGCAGTACTTC | CSVVLAGGPYGYEQYF
. | 14 | . | TRBJ2-7 | TRBV28 | TGTGCCAGCAGTTTTCTGCGGAGGGCCTACGAGCAGTACTTC | CASSFLRRAYEQYF
. | 13 | . | TRBJ1-2 | TRBV20-1 | TGCAGTGCTAGCCGGACAGAGGACTATGGCTACACCTTC | CSASRTEDYGYTF
TRBD2 | 15 | many | TRBJ2-1 | TRBV20-1 | TGCAGTGCTAGAGATGCCAGCGGGGGGGGAAATGAGCAGTTCTTC | CSARDASGGGNEQFF
. | 17 | . | TRBJ2-1 | TRBV6-1 | TGTGCCAGCAGTGAACTTGGGGCCACCGACTCCTACAATGAGCAGTTCTTC | CASSELGATDSYNEQFF
TRBD1 | 13 | many | TRBJ2-5 | TRBV7-2 | TGTGCCAGCAGTCTACAGGGGTCGGAGACCCAGTACTTC | CASSLQGSETQYF
. | 18 | few | TRBJ2-3 | TRBV11-2 | TGTGCCAGCAGCCAAGATAAAGGCGGCCGGCAAAGAGCAGATACGCAGTATTTT | CASSQDKGGRQRADTQYF
. | 15 | many | TRBJ2-7 | TRBV11-1 | TGTGCCAGCAGCTTAAGTCGGGGCAGGACCTACGAGCAGTACTTC | CASSLSRGRTYEQYF
. | 16 | few | TRBJ2-7 | TRBV20-1 | TGCAGTGCTAGCCCGGTCAGGGGTTCCCACCAGTACGAGCAGTACTTC | CSASPVRGSHQYEQYF
TRBD2 | 17 | many | TRBJ2-2 | TRBV12-3/TRBV12-4 | TGTGCCAGCAGTTTATCCCGTGCTAGCGGGGGGACCGGGGAGCTGTTTTTT | CASSLSRASGGTGELFF
. | 11 | . | TRBJ1-2 | TRBV29-1 | TGCACCACTTGGGGGGACAATGGCTACACCTTC | CTTWGDNGYTF
. | 16 | . | TRBJ1-1 | TRBV11-2 | TGTGCCGGCAGCCTCCGAATTATAAACTGGAACGCTGAAGCTTTCTTT | CAGSLRIINWNAEAFF
. | 15 | few | TRBJ2-1 | TRBV27 | TGTGCCAGCAGTTTGGGCAAGACGGTCTACAATGAGCAGTTCTTC | CASSLGKTVYNEQFF
. | 14 | many | TRBJ2-3 | TRBV12-3/TRBV12-4 | TGTGCCAGCAGTTTTAACAGGGTATTGGATACGCAGTATTTT | CASSFNRVLDTQYF
. | 16 | few | TRBJ1-2 | TRBV3-1 | TGTGCCAGCAGCCAAGATATGGGGGGCAGCGGCTATGGCTACACCTTC | CASSQDMGGSGYGYTF
. | 12 | many | TRBJ1-4 | TRBV20-1 | TGCAGTGCTACGCCTGTGGACTTGGAACTGTTTTTT | CSATPVDLELFF
. | 15 | many | TRBJ1-1 | TRBV3-1 | TGTGCCAGCAGCCAAGATGTGGGTTCCGGCGCTGAAGCTTTCTTT | CASSQDVGSGAEAFF
TRBD2 | 21 | many | TRBJ2-2 | TRBV11-2 | TGTGCCAGCAGCTCCCTGCATGGACTAGCGGGAGGGATGAAGAACACCGGGGAGCTGTTTTTT | CASSSLHGLAGGMKNTGELFF
. | 15 | . | TRBJ1-2 | TRBV4-2 | TGTGCCAGCAGCCCTAACGTGCAGGGAATTTATGGCTACACCTTC | CASSPNVQGIYGYTF
TRBD1 | 15 | few | TRBJ1-6 | TRBV27 | TGTGCCAGCAGTATAACAGGGGGGCTTAGTTCACCCCTCCACTTT | CASSITGGLSSPLHF
. | 13 | many | TRBJ2-7 | TRBV20-1 | TGCAGTGCTAGCGGCTCGGGGGCCTACGAGCAGTACTTC | CSASGSGAYEQYF
. | 13 | many | TRBJ2-7 | TRBV28 | TGTGCCAGCAGTTTGTCGACAACCTACGAGCAGTACTTC | CASSLSTTYEQYF
TRBD1 | 14 | many | TRBJ2-3 | TRBV9 | TGTGCCAGCCGGAGGACAGGGGGCACAGATACGCAGTATTTT | CASRRTGGTDTQYF
TRBD1 | 12 | many | TRBJ2-3 | TRBV7-9 | TGTGCCAGTGGACAGGGCACAGATACGCAGTATTTT | CASGQGTDTQYF
. | 16 | . | TRBJ1-1 | TRBV6-2/TRBV6-3 | TGTGCCAGCGCTGTAGAGATTGTTCGGTGGATGACTGAAGCTTTCTTT | CASAVEIVRWMTEAFF
. | 16 | many | TRBJ1-1 | TRBV3-1 | TGTGCCAGCAGCCAAGCCGATAGGGGCAGGAACACTGAAGCTTTCTTT | CASSQADRGRNTEAFF
. | 14 | . | TRBJ1-4 | TRBV4-1 | TGCGCCAGCAGCCAAGTTGTGGGGGGTGAAAAACTGTTTTTT | CASSQVVGGEKLFF
. | 14 | . | TRBJ2-3 | TRBV7-3 | TGTGCCAGCAGCTTAAGGGGGCAGGGGGATACGCAGTATTTT | CASSLRGQGDTQYF
. | 14 | . | TRBJ1-5 | TRBV6-1 | TGTGCCAGCTCATCTGGGGAATGGAGTCAGCCCCAGCATTTT | CASSSGEWSQPQHF
. | 15 | . | TRBJ1-3 | TRBV6-2/TRBV6-3 | TGTGCCAGCAGGATCGGGACATTCTCTGGAAACACCATATATTTT | CASRIGTFSGNTIYF
. | 16 | . | TRBJ1-2 | TRBV4-3 | TGCGCCAGCAGCCAAGATAACCCCAGCTCGGGCTATGGCTACACCTTC | CASSQDNPSSGYGYTF
TRBD1 | 13 | many | TRBJ1-5 | TRBV20-1 | TGCAGTCTAGGGACAGGGGGACAGCAGCCCCAGCATTTT | CSLGTGGQQPQHF
. | 14 | many | TRBJ2-5 | TRBV2 | TGTGCCAGCAGTTTGGTCACAGTCCAAGAGACCCAGTACTTC | CASSLVTVQETQYF
. | 16 | many | TRBJ1-5 | TRBV11-2 | TGTGCCAGCAGCGTCGGTGCAGGGCTAATAAACCAGCCCCAGCATTTT | CASSVGAGLINQPQHF
TRBD2 | 16 | . | TRBJ2-1 | TRBV20-1 | TGCAGTGCTAGAGATCTGGCGGCGGGAGGGAGTAATGAGCAGTTCTTC | CSARDLAAGGSNEQFF
. | 13 | once | TRBJ1-6 | TRBV25-1 | TGTGCCACCCGCCGGGGGACGGATTCACCCCTCCACTTT | CATRRGTDSPLHF
TRBD2 | 14 | many | TRBJ2-3 | TRBV20-1 | TGCAGTCTGCTAGACACTAGCGGAACAGATACGCAGTATTTT | CSLLDTSGTDTQYF
TRBD2 | 15 | few | TRBJ2-1 | TRBV11-3 | TGTGCCAGCAGCCTAGCGGGAGGGCCGGGAGGTGAGCAGTTCTTC | CASSLAGGPGGEQFF
. | 10 | few | TRBJ2-5 | TRBV2 | TGTGCCAGCAGTGTCGAGATCCCGTACTTC | CASSVEIPYF
. | 16 | many | TRBJ2-2 | TRBV3-1 | TGTGCCAGCAGCCAAGACAGGGTTGAGAGATCCGGGGAGCTGTTTTTT | CASSQDRVERSGELFF
TRBD2 | 11 | . | TRBJ2-5 | TRBV20-1 | TGCAGTAGCGGGGGGGCTGAGACCCAGTACTTC | CSSGGAETQYF
TRBD1 | 14 | many | TRBJ1-2 | TRBV7-2 | TGTGCCAGCAGCCCTGGGACAGCACCCTATGGCTACACCTTC | CASSPGTAPYGYTF
. | 15 | . | TRBJ1-3 | TRBV18 | TGTGCCAGCTCACCACGACTTCCCTCTGGAAACACCATATATTTT | CASSPRLPSGNTIYF
. | 15 | many | TRBJ1-1 | TRBV14 | TGTGCCAGCAGCCAGACAGTGACACTGGGCCCTGAAGCTTTCTTT | CASSQTVTLGPEAFF
. | 14 | many | TRBJ2-5 | TRBV5-1 | TGCGCCAGCAGCCCACCACAGGGAATGGAGACCCAGTACTTC | CASSPPQGMETQYF
TRBD1 | 14 | . | TRBJ1-6 | TRBV12-3/TRBV12-4 | TGTGCCAGCAGCGGTAGGGGGCGGAATTCACCCCTCCACTTT | CASSGRGRNSPLHF
TRBD2 | 16 | . | TRBJ2-1 | TRBV4-2 | TGTGCCAGCAGCCAATCCAGCGGGAGGGCCTTTAGTGAGCAGTTCTTC | CASSQSSGRAFSEQFF
. | 12 | many | TRBJ2-5 | TRBV20-1 | TGCAGTGCCGCAAGGGGTCTGGGGACCCAGTACTTC | CSAARGLGTQYF
. | 14 | . | TRBJ1-4 | TRBV7-9 | TGTGCCAGCACCTCGGACGGGGCTAATGAAAAACTGTTTTTT | CASTSDGANEKLFF
. | 12 | many | TRBJ2-5 | TRBV18 | TGTGCCAGCTCACCGAGGGATGAGACCCAGTACTTC | CASSPRDETQYF
TRBD1 | 16 | . | TRBJ1-4 | TRBV7-9 | TGTGCCAGCAGCGCGGGAACAGGGGGCGGGAATGAAAAACTGTTTTTT | CASSAGTGGGNEKLFF
. | 15 | . | TRBJ2-1 | TRBV19 | TGTGCCAGTAGTATAGACGTCAGTCTGAGGAATGAGCAGTTCTTC | CASSIDVSLRNEQFF
. | 15 | . | TRBJ2-1 | TRBV7-3 | TGTGCCAGCAGCAAAAGGGCTAGTCCCGACAATGAGCAGTTCTTC | CASSKRASPDNEQFF
. | 13 | . | TRBJ2-1 | TRBV2 | TGTGCCAGCAGCGTGGGAGGATGTGAGACCCAGTTCTTC | CASSVGGCETQFF